The clone carrying this T cell receptor (beta chain) was detected only a few times. Both 60 Vbeta primers and 13 Jbeta primers went into the PCR. Clones were read by immunoSEQ multiplex PCR, and TCRdb kept only the in-frame ones, dropping some. The data hold approximately 69,000 clones, with roughly 80% observed a single time. This entry is derived from a study of cytomegalovirus exposure and HLA in healthy donors. Study-level information: Tens of millions of unique TCR sequences came from HLA-typed donors in an early release.

V dropped 3 bases and J dropped 4; count of bases not matched to a gene: 3. This CDR3 comprises 14 residues. Germline CDR1 SGHTA, CDR2 FQGNSA. This receptor was obtained from a woman under 40 in good health and CMV-seropositive. The source material was PBMCs. This chain links TRBV7-2 with TRBJ2-7, with TRBD1 matching over 10 bases. CDR3 sequence (DNA): TGTGCCAGCAGCTTTCGACAGGGGGCTTACGAGCAGTACTTC. Translating it yields CASSFRQGAYEQYF.